This T cell receptor beta chain was captured by sequencing in a study of beta chain features in type 1 diabetes. Study-level results: Patients with type 1 diabetes showed fewer VDJ junction insertions and more deletions. In every one of the four CD4+ subsets, TCRB CDR3s were moderately but significantly shorter in Type 1 diabetes patients.

Sequencing targeted expressed TCRB transcripts, as all isolated RNA had been reverse transcribed. The assay was immunoSEQ multiplex PCR, and TCRdb's table has in-frame clones only and misses some. The sample carries around 710,000 clones, around 12% recorded once. As concerns this clone: The antigen is unknown.

The CDR3 spans 17 residues. Per the germline V gene, CDR1 is SGHVS and CDR2 is FNYEAQ. V was pared by 4 bases and J by 3 bases, with 18 bases between. The sequencing input was naive CD4+ T cells from blood. The receptor comes from a man aged 25-45 years with type 1 diabetes. The chain links TRBV7-6 to TRBJ1-4; possibly TRBD1 for D (6 bases). The CDR3 protein is CASSSGQTLPPNEKLFF. The CDR3 DNA reads as TGTGCCAGCAGCTCGGGACAAACTCTGCCCCCTAATGAAAAACTGTTTTTT.